This TCR beta chain is from a study of T cell responses to AZD1222 COVID-19 vaccine. This table comes from immunoSEQ multiplex PCR, and its TCRdb copy is limited to in-frame clones, with some not included. The table records some 170,000 clones, around 89% of them present only once. CDR3 length: 16 residues. Trimming took 5 bases from V and 2 from J, leaving 19 bases between them. The germline V gene has CDR1 MDHEN and CDR2 SYDVKM. This specimen was peripheral blood, taken 28 days after the second dose of the MenACWY control vaccine. V gene TRBV28 combines with J gene TRBJ2-7; no definite D call. The clonotype originates from an adult who received the MenACWY meningococcal vaccine as a control. The CDR3 DNA follows: TGTGCCAGCAGTGCCCCCGTTTGGACCCCGACCTACGAGCAGTACTTC. This encodes CASSAPVWTPTYEQYF.